The T cell receptor (beta chain) under discussion was sequenced for a study of Ad26.COV2.S vaccination and SARS-CoV-2 variants. Study-wide findings and caveats: Those who received vaccine or placebo ended up with similar non-spike TCR breadth.

This CDR3 spans 16 amino acids. Germline CDR1 MNHEY, CDR2 SMNVEV (reference sequence). V lost 5 bases, J lost 3 bases, and 20 bases lay in between. Turning to this clone: Its antigen is undetermined.

Libraries were prepared by immunoSEQ multiplex PCR; TCRdb keeps only in-frame clonotypes and omits some of them. The table has some 300,000 clones, more than 70% seen once. Treatment reported: over 15 received Ad26.COV2.S at low or high dose, single or two shots; roughly five received placebo; per-sample allocation not given. Repertoires come from day 63 after the first vaccine or placebo injection. The chain combines TRBV27 with TRBJ2-7; maybe TRBD1 (6 bases). This TCR came from a person between 18 and 65 years old who received the Ad26.COV2.S COVID-19 vaccine or a placebo. Sequenced here: peripheral blood, sampled in a trial of Ad26.COV2.S vaccine versus placebo. Written as DNA, the CDR3 is TGTGCCAGCAGTGCATCGGGACAAGGACACCTCTACGAGCAGTACTTC. Its translation: CASSASGQGHLYEQYF.